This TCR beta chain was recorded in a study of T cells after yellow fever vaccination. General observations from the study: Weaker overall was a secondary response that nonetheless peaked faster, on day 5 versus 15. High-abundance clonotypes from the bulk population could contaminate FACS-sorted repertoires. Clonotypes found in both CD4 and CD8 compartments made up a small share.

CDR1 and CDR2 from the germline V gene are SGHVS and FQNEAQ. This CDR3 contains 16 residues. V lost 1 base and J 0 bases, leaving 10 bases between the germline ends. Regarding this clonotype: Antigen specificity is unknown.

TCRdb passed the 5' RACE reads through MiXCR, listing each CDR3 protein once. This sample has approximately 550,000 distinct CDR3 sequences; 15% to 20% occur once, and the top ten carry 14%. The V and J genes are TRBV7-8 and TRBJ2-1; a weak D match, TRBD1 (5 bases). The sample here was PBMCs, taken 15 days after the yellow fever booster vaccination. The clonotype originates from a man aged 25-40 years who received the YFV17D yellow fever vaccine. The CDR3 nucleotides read TGTGCCAGCAGCTTAGGGGGCGACAGCTCCTACAATGAGCAGTTCTTC. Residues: CASSLGGDSSYNEQFF.